This entry concerns a single TCR beta chain. The antigen remains unidentified. CDR1 and CDR2 (germline): SGDLS, YYNGEE. The CDR3 has 16 amino acids. Between the trimmed V and J ends, which lost 0 bases and 4 bases, there was a span of 16 bases. The data belong to a study of Ad26.COV2.S vaccination and SARS-CoV-2 variants. General study findings and limits: Whether participants received vaccine or placebo, their non-spike TCR breadth was similar.

Here immunoSEQ multiplex PCR was the method, and the copy in TCRdb shows in-frame clones only, minus some. The sample has 300,000 to 400,000 clones, 85% to 90% seen once. The treatment was: 15 to 20 received Ad26.COV2.S at low or high dose, single or two shots; five or six received placebo; per-sample allocation not given. Collection of the samples took place on day 63 after the first injection of vaccine or placebo. The sequenced sample was peripheral blood, obtained in a trial of Ad26.COV2.S vaccine versus placebo. This receptor was taken from a person between 18 and 65 years old who received the Ad26.COV2.S COVID-19 vaccine or a placebo. The rearrangement joins TRBV9 to TRBJ1-1, with D possibly being TRBD1 (5 bases). CDR3 amino acids: CASSVGHPRGITEAFF. In DNA form, the CDR3 reads TGTGCCAGCAGCGTAGGTCATCCGAGGGGAATCACTGAAGCTTTCTTT.